These T cell receptor beta chains were read from a single sample in a study of memory CD8 T cells in hepatitis C reinfection. Profiled with immunoSEQ multiplex PCR; TCRdb holds only in-frame clones, not every one. The sample carries about 47,000 clones, approximately 90% recorded once. Sequencing was performed on naive CD8+ T cells sorted from blood. The receptors were sampled from a man in his late teens or twenties with hepatitis C virus infection. Each CDR3 is given with its conserved first and last residue. D genes are given only for firm matches. Clone size, where shown, is once, few, many, or a class for clones that have expanded.

d_gene	abundance	v_gene	j_gene	CDR3aa	CDR3nt
-	-	TRBV7-9	TRBJ1-4	CASSLEIGGALEKLFF	TGTGCCAGCAGCTTAGAGATTGGGGGGGCGTTGGAAAAACTGTTTTTT
TRBD2	-	TRBV7-8	TRBJ2-7	CASSSTGLAGNEQYF	TGTGCCAGCAGCTCCACGGGACTAGCGGGAAACGAGCAGTACTTC
-	-	TRBV29-1	TRBJ2-1	CSVELAGSSYNEQFF	TGCAGCGTTGAGTTAGCTGGGAGCTCCTACAATGAGCAGTTCTTC
-	-	TRBV28	TRBJ2-7	CASRFSPGYEQYF	TGTGCCAGCCGATTCAGTCCGGGGTACGAGCAGTACTTC
TRBD1	-	TRBV7-9	TRBJ2-2	CASSQLYRGTNTGELFF	TGTGCCAGCAGCCAACTGTACAGGGGAACGAACACCGGGGAGCTGTTTTTT
-	-	TRBV6-4	TRBJ2-7	CASKEEGYEQYF	TGTGCCAGCAAGGAGGAGGGTTACGAGCAGTACTTC
-	-	TRBV5-4	TRBJ1-1	CASSLFLNTEAFF	TGTGCCAGCAGCTTGTTCTTGAACACTGAAGCTTTCTTT
TRBD1	-	TRBV27	TRBJ2-7	CASSPGTDYEQYF	TGTGCCAGCAGTCCGGGGACAGACTACGAGCAGTACTTC
TRBD1	-	TRBV27	TRBJ1-1	CASSRTGRYTEAFF	TGTGCCAGCAGTCGGACAGGACGGTACACTGAAGCTTTCTTT
-	-	TRBV4-1	TRBJ2-4	CASSQGLGAGENIQYF	TGCGCCAGCAGCCAAGGTCTAGGGGCAGGGGAAAACATTCAGTACTTC
TRBD2	-	TRBV4-2	TRBJ2-7	CASSQDDASGTYEQYF	TGTGCCAGCAGCCAAGATGACGCTAGCGGGACCTACGAGCAGTACTTC
-	-	TRBV7-2	TRBJ1-2	CASSLGPSYGYTF	TGTGCCAGCAGCTTAGGTCCGAGCTATGGCTACACCTTC
TRBD2	few	TRBV4-2	TRBJ2-7	CASSQETSGSPSYEQYF	TGTGCCAGCAGCCAAGAGACTAGCGGGAGCCCCTCCTACGAGCAGTACTTC
-	-	TRBV2	TRBJ1-2	CASSDISNYGYTF	TGTGCCAGCAGTGACATTTCTAACTATGGCTACACCTTC
TRBD1	-	TRBV27	TRBJ1-2	CASSLLGQDGYTF	TGTGCCAGCAGTTTACTGGGACAGGATGGCTACACCTTC
TRBD1	-	TRBV5-4	TRBJ1-2	CASTSGQGSYGYTF	TGTGCCAGCACCTCGGGACAGGGGTCATATGGCTACACCTTC
TRBD1	-	TRBV28	TRBJ2-7	CASSSQGAGYEQYF	TGTGCCAGCAGTTCCCAGGGGGCAGGCTACGAGCAGTACTTC
-	-	TRBV5-1	TRBJ2-7	CASSLEGGVASYEQYF	TGCGCCAGCAGCTTGGAGGGGGGGGTCGCCTCCTACGAGCAGTACTTC
-	-	TRBV6-5	TRBJ1-2	CASRAIGGGYGYTF	TGTGCCAGCAGGGCAATTGGGGGGGGCTATGGCTACACCTTC
-	-	TRBV4-1	TRBJ1-2	CASSQRIEGVYGYTF	TGCGCCAGCAGCCAAAGAATAGAGGGGGTGTATGGCTACACCTTC
-	-	TRBV27	TRBJ2-4	CASGQMKNIQYF	TGTGCCAGCGGCCAGATGAAAAACATTCAGTACTTC
TRBD1	-	TRBV5-1	TRBJ1-5	CASSPTGGLQPQHF	TGCGCCAGCAGCCCCACAGGGGGCTTACAGCCCCAGCATTTT
TRBD1	-	TRBV27	TRBJ1-2	CASSLWGQGYGYTF	TGTGCCAGCAGTTTGTGGGGACAGGGGTATGGCTACACCTTC
TRBD2	-	TRBV11-2	TRBJ2-5	CASSLFTSGGWVRETQYF	TGTGCCAGCAGCTTATTTACTAGCGGGGGGTGGGTCAGGGAGACCCAGTACTTC
TRBD2	-	TRBV7-9	TRBJ2-1	CASSSRGGFDEQFF	TGTGCCAGCAGCTCCCGGGGGGGATTTGATGAGCAGTTCTTC
TRBD1	-	TRBV6-1	TRBJ2-1	CASRGQGSSYNEQFF	TGTGCCAGCAGGGGACAGGGTTCGTCCTACAATGAGCAGTTCTTC
-	-	TRBV27	TRBJ1-1	CASSFTGSEAFF	TGTGCCAGCAGTTTCACAGGGTCTGAAGCTTTCTTT
TRBD2	-	TRBV29-1	TRBJ2-7	CSARTSGTYEQYF	TGCAGCGCCCGGACTAGCGGGACCTACGAGCAGTACTTC
-	-	TRBV6-5	TRBJ1-2	CASTEVQVNGYTF	TGTGCCAGCACCGAGGTACAGGTTAACGGCTACACCTTC
TRBD1	few	TRBV5-1	TRBJ1-1	CASSEGQGRTEAFF	TGCGCCAGCAGCGAAGGACAGGGAAGGACTGAAGCTTTCTTT
TRBD1	-	TRBV13	TRBJ2-1	CASSLDRQGPYRNEQFF	TGTGCCAGCAGCTTAGACCGACAGGGTCCCTATAGGAATGAGCAGTTCTTC
-	-	TRBV7-9	TRBJ2-3	CASSGLSRSSTDTQYF	TGTGCCAGCAGCGGACTATCAAGATCTAGCACAGATACGCAGTATTTT
-	-	TRBV2	TRBJ2-5	CASSEVGAQETQYF	TGTGCCAGCAGTGAAGTGGGGGCTCAAGAGACCCAGTACTTC
TRBD2	-	TRBV7-8	TRBJ2-3	CASSSTLLAGGPTDTQYF	TGTGCCAGCAGCTCGACCCTATTAGCGGGAGGCCCCACAGATACGCAGTATTTT
TRBD2	few	TRBV27	TRBJ2-2	CASSRIAGLSGGELFF	TGTGCCAGCAGTCGGATAGCGGGTTTATCCGGCGGGGAGCTGTTTTTT
TRBD1	-	TRBV28	TRBJ2-7	CASSSPGQGSYEQYF	TGTGCCAGCAGTTCCCCGGGACAGGGGTCCTACGAGCAGTACTTC
TRBD2	-	TRBV11-2	TRBJ2-3	CASSFGRGSTDTQYF	TGTGCCAGCAGCTTTGGGCGGGGGAGCACAGATACGCAGTATTTT
TRBD2	-	TRBV5-6	TRBJ2-5	CASSASGRADETQYF	TGTGCCAGCAGTGCTAGCGGGAGGGCCGATGAGACCCAGTACTTC
-	-	TRBV13	TRBJ2-1	CASSYTEKGKRDNEQFF	TGTGCCAGCAGCTACACAGAGAAAGGGAAGAGGGACAATGAGCAGTTCTTC
TRBD1	-	TRBV28	TRBJ2-5	CASRPPQGAEAQYF	TGTGCCAGCAGACCCCCGCAGGGGGCAGAGGCCCAGTACTTC
TRBD2	-	TRBV6-4	TRBJ2-1	CASSDSPGGRNEQFF	TGTGCCAGCAGTGACTCGCCGGGGGGGCGAAATGAGCAGTTCTTC
TRBD1	-	TRBV9	TRBJ1-1	CASSPTPGGTEAFF	TGTGCCAGCAGCCCAACCCCAGGGGGTACTGAAGCTTTCTTT
TRBD1	-	TRBV7-9	TRBJ1-1	CASSMGQFTEAFF	TGTGCCAGCAGCATGGGACAGTTCACTGAAGCTTTCTTT
TRBD1	few	TRBV19	TRBJ2-7	CASSLGTGAYEQYF	TGTGCCAGTAGTTTGGGGACAGGTGCTTACGAGCAGTACTTC
-	few	TRBV6-1	TRBJ1-1	CASSPPPGGYTEAFF	TGTGCCAGCTCCCCCCCGCCGGGTGGGTACACTGAAGCTTTCTTT